This T cell receptor beta chain was sequenced during a study of OX40 agonist ivuxolimab in advanced cancers. The data were produced by immunoSEQ multiplex PCR, yet TCRdb's version contains in-frame clones alone and is incomplete. The table records about 92,000 clones, approximately 90% of them present only once. The CDR3 is 14 amino acids. V lost 5 bases and J lost 6; bases outside the gene matches: 3. Germline V CDR1 and CDR2: SGHTA, FQGNSA. The input for sequencing was CD4+ or CD8+ T cells sorted from blood, taken in a trial of the OX40 agonist ivuxolimab. This chain joins TRBV7-2 and TRBJ1-5; TRBD1 aligns across 11 bases. The clonotype originates from an adult with an advanced solid tumor such as melanoma, head and neck, liver or kidney cancer. As DNA, the CDR3 is TGTGCCAGCAGCCTGGGACAGGGGGGTCAGCCCCAGCATTTT. Translated: CASSLGQGGQPQHF.